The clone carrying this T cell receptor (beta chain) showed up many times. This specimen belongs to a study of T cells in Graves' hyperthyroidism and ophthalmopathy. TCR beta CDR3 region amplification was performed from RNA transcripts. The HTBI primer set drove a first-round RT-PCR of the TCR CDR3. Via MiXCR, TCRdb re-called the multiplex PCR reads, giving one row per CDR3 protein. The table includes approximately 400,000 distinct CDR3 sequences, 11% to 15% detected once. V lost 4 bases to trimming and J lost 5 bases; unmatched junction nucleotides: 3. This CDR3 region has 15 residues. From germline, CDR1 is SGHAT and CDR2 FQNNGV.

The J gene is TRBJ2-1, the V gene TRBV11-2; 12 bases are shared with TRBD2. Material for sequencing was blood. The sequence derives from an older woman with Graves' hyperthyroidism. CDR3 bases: TGTGCCAGCAGCTGGGGGACTAGCGGGCACAATGAGCAGTTCTTC. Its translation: CASSWGTSGHNEQFF.